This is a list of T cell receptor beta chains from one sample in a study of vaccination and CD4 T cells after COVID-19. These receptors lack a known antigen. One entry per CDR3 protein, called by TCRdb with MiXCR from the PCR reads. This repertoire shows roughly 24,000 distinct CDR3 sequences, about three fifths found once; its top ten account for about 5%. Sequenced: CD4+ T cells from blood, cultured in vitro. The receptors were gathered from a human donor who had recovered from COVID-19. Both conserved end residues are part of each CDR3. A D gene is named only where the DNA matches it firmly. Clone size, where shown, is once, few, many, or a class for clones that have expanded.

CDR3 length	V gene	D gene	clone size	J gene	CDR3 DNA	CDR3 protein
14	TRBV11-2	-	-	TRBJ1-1	TGTGCCAGCAGCTTAGTTCCGACAGGTCCTGAAGCTTTCTTT	CASSLVPTGPEAFF
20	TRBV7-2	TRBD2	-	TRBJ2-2	TGTGCCAGCAGCTTAGTGGGGCCCCCGTTAGCGGGAGGCTTCACCGGGGAGCTGTTTTTT	CASSLVGPPLAGGFTGELFF
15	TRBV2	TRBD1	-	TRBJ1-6	TGTGCCAGCACCAGGGGGGTGTCTCTTGAATCACCCCTCCACTTT	CASTRGVSLESPLHF
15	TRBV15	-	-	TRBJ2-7	TGTGCCACCAGCAGAGATCTTAACAGGGTTCACGAGCAGTACTTC	CATSRDLNRVHEQYF
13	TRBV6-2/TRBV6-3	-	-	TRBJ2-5	TGTGCCAGCAGTTTTCTGCCCGGGGAGACCCAGTACTTC	CASSFLPGETQYF
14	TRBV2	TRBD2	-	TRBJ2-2	TGTGCCAGCGGGGTCAGGGAGGGAACCGGGGAGCTGTTTTTT	CASGVREGTGELFF
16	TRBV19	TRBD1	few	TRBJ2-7	TGTGCCAGTAGTATAGAGCCGACAGGGTCATACTACGAGCAGTACTTC	CASSIEPTGSYYEQYF
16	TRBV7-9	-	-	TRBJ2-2	TGTGCCAGCAGCTTCGGGCAGATATTGAACACCGGGGAGCTGTTTTTT	CASSFGQILNTGELFF
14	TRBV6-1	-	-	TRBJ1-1	TGTGCCAGCACCCCAGGATTAATGAACACTGAAGCTTTCTTT	CASTPGLMNTEAFF
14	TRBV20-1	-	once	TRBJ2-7	TGCAGTGCTAGAGGGGCTGCGAGCTCCTACGAGCAGTACTTC	CSARGAASSYEQYF
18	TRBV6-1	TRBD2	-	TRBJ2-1	TGTGCCAGCAGTGTTCCCTCCCTCAGACTAGCGGGGATGAATGAGCAGTTCTTC	CASSVPSLRLAGMNEQFF
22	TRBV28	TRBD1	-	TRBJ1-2	TGTGCCAGCAGTTTATTGGGATTAAATTATGCTGGGTATGGCAGGGGGCCCTATGGCTACACCTTC	CASSLLGLNYAGYGRGPYGYTF
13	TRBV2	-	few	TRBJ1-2	TGTGCCAGCAGTATCCAGAAACGCTATGGCTACACCTTC	CASSIQKRYGYTF